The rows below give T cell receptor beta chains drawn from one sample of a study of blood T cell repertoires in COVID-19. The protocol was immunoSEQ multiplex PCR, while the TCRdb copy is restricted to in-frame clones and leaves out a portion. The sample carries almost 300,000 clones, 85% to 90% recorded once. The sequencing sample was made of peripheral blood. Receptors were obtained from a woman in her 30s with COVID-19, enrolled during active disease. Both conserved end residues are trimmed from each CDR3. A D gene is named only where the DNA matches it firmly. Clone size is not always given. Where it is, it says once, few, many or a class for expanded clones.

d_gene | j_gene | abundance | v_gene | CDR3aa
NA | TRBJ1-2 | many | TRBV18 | ASSPGEDYGYT
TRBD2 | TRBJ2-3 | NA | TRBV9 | ASSPRNSGGATDTQY
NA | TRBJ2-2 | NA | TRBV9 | ASSPSGLPTGELF
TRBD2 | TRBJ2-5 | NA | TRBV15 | ATSSQRGLQETQY
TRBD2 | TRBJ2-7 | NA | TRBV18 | ASSPPTKLTGTRVSEQY
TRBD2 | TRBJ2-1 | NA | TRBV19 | ASSITSGGFTYNEQF
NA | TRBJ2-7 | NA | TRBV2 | ASSEGGPGYEQY
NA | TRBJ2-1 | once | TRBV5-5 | ASSLAGKPYNEQF
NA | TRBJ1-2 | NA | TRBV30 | AWRDPGDYGYT
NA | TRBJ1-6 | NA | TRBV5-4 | ASSFILSNSPLH
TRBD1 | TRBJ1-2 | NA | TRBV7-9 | ASSSDRDLDYGYT
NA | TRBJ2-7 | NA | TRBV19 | ASSGGVSYEQY
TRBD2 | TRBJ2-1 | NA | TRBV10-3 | AISEASGGGNEQF
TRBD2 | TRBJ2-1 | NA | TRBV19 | ASTLAGGHNEQF
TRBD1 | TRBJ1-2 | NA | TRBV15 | ATSRDRVVDGYT
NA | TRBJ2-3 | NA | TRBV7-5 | VRSPRVFRTDTQY
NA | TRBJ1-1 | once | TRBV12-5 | ASGSWTPGGTEAF
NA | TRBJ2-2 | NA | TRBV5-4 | ASSKGGDTGELF
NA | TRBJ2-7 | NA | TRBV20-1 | SASSLTGSYEQY
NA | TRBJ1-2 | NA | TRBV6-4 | ASSDTPGVYGYT
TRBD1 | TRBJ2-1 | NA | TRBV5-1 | ASSLTRTGVMYNEQF
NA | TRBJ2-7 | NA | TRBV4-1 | ASSEPGLGAYEQY
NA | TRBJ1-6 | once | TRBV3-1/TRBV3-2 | ASSHGTQGNSPLH
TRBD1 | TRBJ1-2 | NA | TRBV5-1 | ASSLGQGHGGYT
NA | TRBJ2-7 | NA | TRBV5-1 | ASSLDRSSYEQY
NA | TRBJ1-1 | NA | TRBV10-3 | AISESGRTEAF
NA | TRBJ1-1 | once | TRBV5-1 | ASSLVQAVNTEAF
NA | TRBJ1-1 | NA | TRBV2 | ASRIREGGQAF
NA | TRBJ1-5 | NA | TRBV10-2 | ASSEWGGTDQPQH
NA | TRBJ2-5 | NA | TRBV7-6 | ASSLVRLAGETQY
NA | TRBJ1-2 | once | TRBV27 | ASSLSPGLVGGYT
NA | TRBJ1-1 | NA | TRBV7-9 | ASTSGDVEKNTEAF
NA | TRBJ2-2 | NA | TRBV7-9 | ASSLWGRGNTGELF
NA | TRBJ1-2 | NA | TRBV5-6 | ASSLIGEAYGYT
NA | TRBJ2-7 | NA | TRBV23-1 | ASSQYWTEAAPYEQY
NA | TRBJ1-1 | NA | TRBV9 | ASSEITGNTEAF
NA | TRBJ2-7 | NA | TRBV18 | ASSPPGATYEQY
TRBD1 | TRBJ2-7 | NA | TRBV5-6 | ASSLAGTGSEQY
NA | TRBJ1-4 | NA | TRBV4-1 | ASSLLNREREKLF
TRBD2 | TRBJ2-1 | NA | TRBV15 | ATSRRGGTYNEQF